This is a list of T cell receptor beta chains from one sample in a study of identical twins. Each CDR3 protein is one row after TCRdb ran MiXCR on the 5' RACE reads. The table records approximately 600,000 distinct CDR3 sequences, approximately 9.6% of them present only once. The sample also formed part of further work on yellow fever vaccine responses in identical twins.

The sample consisted of PBMCs. Receptors were obtained from a woman between 18 and 30 years old in good health. The CDR3 runs from the conserved cysteine through the conserved F or W. The D gene is left open where the match is weak. Expanded clones get a size class; other rows say once, few or many, or leave the size out.

cdr3_aa: CASSFYPSGGNSYEQYF; cdr3_nt: TGTGCCAGCAGCTTTTACCCAAGCGGGGGGAACTCCTACGAGCAGTACTTC; clone_size: few; j_call: TRBJ2-7; d_call: TRBD2; v_call: TRBV7-8
cdr3_aa: CASSDGQGLQETQYF; cdr3_nt: TGTGCCAGCAGTGATGGACAGGGCCTTCAAGAGACCCAGTACTTC; clone_size: NA; j_call: TRBJ2-5; d_call: TRBD1; v_call: TRBV2
cdr3_aa: CASSYAGLDYNEQFF; cdr3_nt: TGTGCCAGCAGTTACGCGGGACTCGATTACAATGAGCAGTTCTTC; clone_size: many; j_call: TRBJ2-1; d_call: NA; v_call: TRBV6-2/TRBV6-3
cdr3_aa: CASSPGQAAVETQYF; cdr3_nt: TGTGCCAGCAGCCCGGGACAGGCAGCGGTGGAGACCCAGTACTTC; clone_size: many; j_call: TRBJ2-5; d_call: TRBD1; v_call: TRBV12-3/TRBV12-4
cdr3_aa: CASSLTYYEQYF; cdr3_nt: TGTGCCAGCAGTTTGACGTACTACGAGCAGTACTTC; clone_size: many; j_call: TRBJ2-7; d_call: NA; v_call: TRBV12-3/TRBV12-4
cdr3_aa: CASSQDLGLGGYEQYF; cdr3_nt: TGCGCCAGCAGCCAAGATCTAGGACTAGGGGGCTACGAGCAGTACTTC; clone_size: few; j_call: TRBJ2-7; d_call: NA; v_call: TRBV4-3
cdr3_aa: CSAQGISGYNEQFF; cdr3_nt: TGCAGTGCGCAAGGGATTTCCGGTTACAATGAGCAGTTCTTC; clone_size: NA; j_call: TRBJ2-1; d_call: NA; v_call: TRBV20-1
cdr3_aa: CASSPLTLGAEAFF; cdr3_nt: TGTGCCAGCAGCCCTTTAACCTTGGGGGCTGAAGCTTTCTTT; clone_size: few; j_call: TRBJ1-1; d_call: NA; v_call: TRBV12-3/TRBV12-4
cdr3_aa: CATSRERGGDYNEQFF; cdr3_nt: TGTGCCACCAGCAGAGAACGGGGCGGGGACTACAATGAGCAGTTCTTC; clone_size: NA; j_call: TRBJ2-1; d_call: NA; v_call: TRBV15
cdr3_aa: CASRSPSYNEQFF; cdr3_nt: TGTGCCAGCAGATCACCCTCCTACAATGAGCAGTTCTTC; clone_size: NA; j_call: TRBJ2-1; d_call: NA; v_call: TRBV6-1
cdr3_aa: CASSLWSGELFF; cdr3_nt: TGTGCCAGCAGTTTATGGTCCGGGGAGCTGTTTTTT; clone_size: NA; j_call: TRBJ2-2; d_call: NA; v_call: TRBV12-3/TRBV12-4
cdr3_aa: CATSGTSRTNEQFF; cdr3_nt: TGTGCCACCAGTGGGACTAGCAGGACCAATGAGCAGTTCTTC; clone_size: NA; j_call: TRBJ2-1; d_call: TRBD2; v_call: TRBV24-1
cdr3_aa: CASSATGVPETQYF; cdr3_nt: TGTGCCAGCAGTGCAACAGGGGTTCCAGAGACCCAGTACTTC; clone_size: NA; j_call: TRBJ2-5; d_call: TRBD1; v_call: TRBV25-1
cdr3_aa: CSAMAWSLADENQPQHF; cdr3_nt: TGCAGTGCTATGGCGTGGTCCCTCGCAGACGAAAATCAGCCCCAGCATTTT; clone_size: NA; j_call: TRBJ1-5; d_call: NA; v_call: TRBV20-1
cdr3_aa: CASSFGAGTEAFF; cdr3_nt: TGTGCCAGCAGTTTTGGGGCGGGCACTGAAGCTTTCTTT; clone_size: few; j_call: TRBJ1-1; d_call: NA; v_call: TRBV12-3/TRBV12-4
cdr3_aa: CSVAGQLGYEQYF; cdr3_nt: TGCAGCGTTGCCGGACAATTGGGCTACGAGCAGTACTTC; clone_size: NA; j_call: TRBJ2-7; d_call: NA; v_call: TRBV29-1
cdr3_aa: CASSPARGTAQETQYF; cdr3_nt: TGTGCCAGCAGCCCAGCCCGTGGGACAGCCCAAGAGACCCAGTACTTC; clone_size: NA; j_call: TRBJ2-5; d_call: TRBD1; v_call: TRBV7-9
cdr3_aa: CSARNSNQPQHF; cdr3_nt: TGCAGTGCTAGGAATAGCAATCAGCCCCAGCATTTT; clone_size: few; j_call: TRBJ1-5; d_call: NA; v_call: TRBV20-1
cdr3_aa: CASSPPNPSAGTGGFEQYF; cdr3_nt: TGTGCCAGCAGCCCCCCGAACCCCAGCGCCGGGACAGGGGGCTTCGAGCAGTACTTC; clone_size: NA; j_call: TRBJ2-7; d_call: TRBD1; v_call: TRBV3-1
cdr3_aa: CASTKGRRETQYF; cdr3_nt: TGTGCCAGCACTAAGGGCAGGAGGGAGACCCAGTACTTC; clone_size: few; j_call: TRBJ2-5; d_call: NA; v_call: TRBV6-1
cdr3_aa: CASSLALGAVNEQYF; cdr3_nt: TGTGCCAGCAGTTTAGCGCTAGGGGCAGTGAACGAGCAGTACTTC; clone_size: many; j_call: TRBJ2-7; d_call: NA; v_call: TRBV12-3/TRBV12-4
cdr3_aa: CSARNTPGLGNTGELFF; cdr3_nt: TGCAGTGCTAGAAACACACCGGGACTAGGGAACACCGGGGAGCTGTTTTTT; clone_size: many; j_call: TRBJ2-2; d_call: TRBD2; v_call: TRBV20-1
cdr3_aa: CASSYATGGSIWVEQFF; cdr3_nt: TGTGCCAGCAGTTACGCGACAGGGGGTTCGATTTGGGTTGAGCAGTTCTTC; clone_size: NA; j_call: TRBJ2-1; d_call: TRBD1; v_call: TRBV6-2/TRBV6-3
cdr3_aa: CSVGPQGTGELFF; cdr3_nt: TGCAGCGTCGGTCCCCAGGGCACCGGGGAGCTGTTTTTT; clone_size: many; j_call: TRBJ2-2; d_call: NA; v_call: TRBV29-1
cdr3_aa: CASSPNRVLGYTF; cdr3_nt: TGTGCCAGCTCACCCAACAGGGTTTTGGGCTACACCTTC; clone_size: many; j_call: TRBJ1-2; d_call: NA; v_call: TRBV18
cdr3_aa: CASSDSSRGPGEKLFF; cdr3_nt: TGTGCCAGCAGCGACTCATCCAGGGGGCCCGGGGAAAAACTGTTTTTT; clone_size: few; j_call: TRBJ1-4; d_call: TRBD1; v_call: TRBV6-5
cdr3_aa: CASSLYGEADTQYF; cdr3_nt: TGTGCCAGCAGCTTGTACGGAGAGGCAGATACGCAGTATTTT; clone_size: NA; j_call: TRBJ2-3; d_call: NA; v_call: TRBV5-6
cdr3_aa: CATSRLGLATYNEQFF; cdr3_nt: TGTGCCACCAGTAGACTTGGACTAGCCACATACAATGAGCAGTTCTTC; clone_size: few; j_call: TRBJ2-1; d_call: TRBD2; v_call: TRBV15